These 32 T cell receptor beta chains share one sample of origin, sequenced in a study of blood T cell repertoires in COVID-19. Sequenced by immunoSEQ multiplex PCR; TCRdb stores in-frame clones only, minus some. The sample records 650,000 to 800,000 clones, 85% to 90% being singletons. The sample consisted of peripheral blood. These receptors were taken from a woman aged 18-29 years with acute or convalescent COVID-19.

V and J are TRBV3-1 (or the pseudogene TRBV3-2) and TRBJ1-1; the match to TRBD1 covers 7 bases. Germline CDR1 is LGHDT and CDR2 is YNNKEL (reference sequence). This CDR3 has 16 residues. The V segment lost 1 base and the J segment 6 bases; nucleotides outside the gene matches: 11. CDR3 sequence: CASSQAAAGGASEAFF. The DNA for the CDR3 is TGTGCCAGCAGCCAAGCGGCGGCAGGGGGTGCTTCTGAAGCTTTCTTT.

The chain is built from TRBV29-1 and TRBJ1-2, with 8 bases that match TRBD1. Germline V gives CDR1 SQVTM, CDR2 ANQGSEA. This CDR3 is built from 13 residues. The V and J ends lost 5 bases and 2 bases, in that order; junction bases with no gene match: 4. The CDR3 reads CSVRQGLNYGYTF. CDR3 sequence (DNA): TGCAGCGTTCGACAGGGGCTAAACTATGGCTACACCTTC.

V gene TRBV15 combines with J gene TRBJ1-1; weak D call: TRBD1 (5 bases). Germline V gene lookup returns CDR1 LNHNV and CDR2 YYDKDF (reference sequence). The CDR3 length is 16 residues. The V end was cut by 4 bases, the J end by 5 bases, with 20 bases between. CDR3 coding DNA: TGTGCCACCAGCATCCGCCCAGGGAAGGCGAGTACTGAAGCTTTCTTT. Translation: CATSIRPGKASTEAFF.

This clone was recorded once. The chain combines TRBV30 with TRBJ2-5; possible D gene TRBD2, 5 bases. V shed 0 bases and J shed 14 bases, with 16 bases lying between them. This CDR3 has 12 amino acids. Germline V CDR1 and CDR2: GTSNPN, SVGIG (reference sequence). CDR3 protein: CAWSVSGTIDYF. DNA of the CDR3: TGTGCCTGGAGTGTATCGGGAACCATCGACTACTTC. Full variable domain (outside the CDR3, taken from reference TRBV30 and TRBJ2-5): SQTIHQWPATLVQPVGSPLSLECTVEGTSNPNLYWYRQAAGRGLQLLFYSVGIGQISSEVPQNLSASRPQDRQFILSSKKLLLSDSGFYLCAWSVSGTIDYFGPGTRLLVL.

The CDR3 here is CAISESGGDQPQHF. In DNA form, the CDR3 reads TGTGCCATCAGTGAGTCTGGGGGCGACCAGCCCCAGCATTTT. The chain couples TRBV10-3 to TRBJ1-5; D is perhaps TRBD1 (6 bases). With 0 bases removed from V and 7 bases from J, the gap between germline ends came to 10 bases. Germline-derived CDR1 and CDR2 are ENHRY and SYGVKD. This CDR3 has 14 amino acids.

The CDR3 sequence: CASSEMVAYTEAFF. The CDR3, as DNA: TGTGCCAGCAGTGAAATGGTGGCATACACTGAAGCTTTCTTT. The chain joins TRBV2 to TRBJ1-1; no clear D gene. The V and J ends lost 2 bases and 3 bases respectively, with 10 bases between them. Germline CDR1 is SNHLY and CDR2 is FYNNEI. The CDR3 has 14 residues.

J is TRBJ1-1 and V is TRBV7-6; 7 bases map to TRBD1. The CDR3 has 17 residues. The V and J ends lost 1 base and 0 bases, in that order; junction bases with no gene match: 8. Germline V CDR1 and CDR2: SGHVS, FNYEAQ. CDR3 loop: CASSLVGLGGLNTEAFF. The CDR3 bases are TGTGCCAGCAGCTTAGTGGGGTTAGGGGGCCTGAACACTGAAGCTTTCTTT.

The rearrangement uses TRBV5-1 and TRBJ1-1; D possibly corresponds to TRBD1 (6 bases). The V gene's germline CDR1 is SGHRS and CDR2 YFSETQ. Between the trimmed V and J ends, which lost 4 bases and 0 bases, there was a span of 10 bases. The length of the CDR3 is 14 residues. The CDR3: CASSPDSLNTEAFF. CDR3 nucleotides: TGCGCCAGCAGCCCGGACAGCTTGAACACTGAAGCTTTCTTT.

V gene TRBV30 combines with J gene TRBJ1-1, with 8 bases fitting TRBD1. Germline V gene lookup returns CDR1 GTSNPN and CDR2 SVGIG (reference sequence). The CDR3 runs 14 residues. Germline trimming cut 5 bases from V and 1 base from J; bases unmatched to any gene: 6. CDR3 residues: CAWGSGQGNTEAFF. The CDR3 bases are TGTGCCTGGGGATCCGGACAGGGGAACACTGAAGCTTTCTTT.

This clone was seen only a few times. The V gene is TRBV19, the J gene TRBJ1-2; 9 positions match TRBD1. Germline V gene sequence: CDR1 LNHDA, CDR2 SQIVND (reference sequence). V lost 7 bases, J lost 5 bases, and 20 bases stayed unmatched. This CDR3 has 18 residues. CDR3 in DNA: TGTGCCAGTACCAAGAAGGGGGACAGGGCATGGACGAGTTATGGCTACACCTTC. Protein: CASTKKGDRAWTSYGYTF.

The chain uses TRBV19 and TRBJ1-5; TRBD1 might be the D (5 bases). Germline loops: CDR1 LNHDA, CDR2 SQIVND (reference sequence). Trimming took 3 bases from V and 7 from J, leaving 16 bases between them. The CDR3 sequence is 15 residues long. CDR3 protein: CASSIGGGYGQPQHF. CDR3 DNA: TGTGCCAGTAGTATTGGGGGGGGTTACGGACAGCCCCAGCATTTT.

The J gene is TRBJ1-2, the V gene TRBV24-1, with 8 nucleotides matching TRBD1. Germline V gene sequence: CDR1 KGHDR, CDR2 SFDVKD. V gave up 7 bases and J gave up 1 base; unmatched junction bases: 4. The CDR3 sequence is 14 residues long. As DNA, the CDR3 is TGTGCCACCAGGGGGACAGGCAATAACTATGGCTACACCTTC. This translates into CATRGTGNNYGYTF.

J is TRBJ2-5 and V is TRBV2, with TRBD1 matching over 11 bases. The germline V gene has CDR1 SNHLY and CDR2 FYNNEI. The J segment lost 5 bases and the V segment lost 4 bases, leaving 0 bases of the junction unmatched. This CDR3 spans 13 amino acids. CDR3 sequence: CASSGDRGETQYF. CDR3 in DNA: TGTGCCAGCAGTGGGGACAGGGGGGAGACCCAGTACTTC. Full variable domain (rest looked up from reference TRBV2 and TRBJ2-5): EPEVTQTPSHQVTQMGQEVILRCVPISNHLYFYWYRQILGQKVEFLVSFYNNEISEKSEIFDDQFSVERPDGSNFTLKIRSTKLEDSAMYFCASSGDRGETQYFGPGTRLLVL.

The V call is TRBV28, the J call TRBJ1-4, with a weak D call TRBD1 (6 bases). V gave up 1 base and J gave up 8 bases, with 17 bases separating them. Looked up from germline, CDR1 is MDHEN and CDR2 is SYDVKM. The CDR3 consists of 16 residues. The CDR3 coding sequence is TGTGCCAGCAGTTTATCCTCATCCCGGGACAACGAAAAACTGTTTTTT. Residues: CASSLSSSRDNEKLFF.

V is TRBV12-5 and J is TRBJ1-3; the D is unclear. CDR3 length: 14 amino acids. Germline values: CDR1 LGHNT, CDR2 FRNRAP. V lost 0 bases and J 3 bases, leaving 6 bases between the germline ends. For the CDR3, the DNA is TGTGCTAGTGGTTTGGTACTGAGTGGAAACACCATATATTTT. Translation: CASGLVLSGNTIYF.

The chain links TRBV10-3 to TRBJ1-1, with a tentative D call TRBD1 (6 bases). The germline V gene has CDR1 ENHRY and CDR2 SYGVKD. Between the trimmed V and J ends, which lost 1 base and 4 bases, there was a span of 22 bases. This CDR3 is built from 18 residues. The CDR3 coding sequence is TGTGCCATCAGTGAGTTATCCTACGCAGGGGCTGGGGCCACTGAAGCTTTCTTT. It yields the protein CAISELSYAGAGATEAFF.

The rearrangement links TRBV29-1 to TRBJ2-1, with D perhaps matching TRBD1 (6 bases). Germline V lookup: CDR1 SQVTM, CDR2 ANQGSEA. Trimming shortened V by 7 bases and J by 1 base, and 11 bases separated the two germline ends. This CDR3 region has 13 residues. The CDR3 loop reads CSARTASYNEQFF. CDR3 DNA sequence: TGCAGCGCCAGGACAGCTTCCTACAATGAGCAGTTCTTC.

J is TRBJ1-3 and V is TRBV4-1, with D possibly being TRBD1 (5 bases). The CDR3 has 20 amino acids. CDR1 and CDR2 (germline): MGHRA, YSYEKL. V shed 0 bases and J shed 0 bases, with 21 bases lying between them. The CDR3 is CASSQDGRGWGSPSGNTIYF. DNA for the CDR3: TGCGCCAGCAGCCAAGATGGGCGGGGCTGGGGGTCTCCCTCTGGAAACACCATATATTTT.

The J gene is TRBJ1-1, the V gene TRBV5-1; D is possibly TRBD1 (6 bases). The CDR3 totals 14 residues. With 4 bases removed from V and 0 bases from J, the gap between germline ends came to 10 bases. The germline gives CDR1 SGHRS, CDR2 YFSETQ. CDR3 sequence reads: CASSTQGMNTEAFF. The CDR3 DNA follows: TGCGCCAGCAGCACTCAGGGGATGAACACTGAAGCTTTCTTT. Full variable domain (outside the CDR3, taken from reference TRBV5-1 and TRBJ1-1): KAGVTQTPRYLIKTRGQQVTLSCSPISGHRSVSWYQQTPGQGLQFLFEYFSETQRNKGNFPGRFSGRQFSNSRSEMNVSTLELGDSALYLCASSTQGMNTEAFFGQGTRLTVV.

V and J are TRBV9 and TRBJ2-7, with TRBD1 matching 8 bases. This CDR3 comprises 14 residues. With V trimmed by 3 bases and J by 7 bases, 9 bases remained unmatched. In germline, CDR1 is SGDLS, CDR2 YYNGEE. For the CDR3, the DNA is TGTGCCAGCAGCGGTGACAGGGGTTTGATGGAGCAGTACTTC. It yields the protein CASSGDRGLMEQYF. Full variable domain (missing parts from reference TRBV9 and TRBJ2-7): DSGVTQTPKHLITATGQRVTLRCSPRSGDLSVYWYQQSLDQGLQFLIQYYNGEERAKGNILERFSAQQFPDLHSELNLSSLELGDSALYFCASSGDRGLMEQYFGPGTRLTVT.

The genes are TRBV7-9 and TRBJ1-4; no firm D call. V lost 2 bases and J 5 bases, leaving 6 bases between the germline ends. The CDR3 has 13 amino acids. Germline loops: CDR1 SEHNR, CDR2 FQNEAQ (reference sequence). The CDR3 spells CASSLLTNEKLFF. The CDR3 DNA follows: TGTGCCAGCAGCTTATTGACAAATGAAAAACTGTTTTTT.

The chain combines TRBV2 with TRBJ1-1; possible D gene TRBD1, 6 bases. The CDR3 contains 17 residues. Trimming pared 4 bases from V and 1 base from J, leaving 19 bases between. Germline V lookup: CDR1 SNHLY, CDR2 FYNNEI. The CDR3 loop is CASSARDTVWGNTEAFF. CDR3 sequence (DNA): TGTGCCAGCAGTGCCCGGGACACTGTTTGGGGGAACACTGAAGCTTTCTTT.

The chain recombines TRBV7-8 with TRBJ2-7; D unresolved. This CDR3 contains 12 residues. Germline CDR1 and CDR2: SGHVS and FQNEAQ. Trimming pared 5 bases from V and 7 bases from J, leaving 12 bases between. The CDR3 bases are TGTGCCAGCAGCCCATCACCGCGGGAGCAGTACTTC. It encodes CASSPSPREQYF.

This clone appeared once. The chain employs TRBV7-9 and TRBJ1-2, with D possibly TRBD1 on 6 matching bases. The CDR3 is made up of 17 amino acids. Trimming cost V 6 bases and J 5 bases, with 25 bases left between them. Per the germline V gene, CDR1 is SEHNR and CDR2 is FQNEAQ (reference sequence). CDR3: CASSPHRVWDQLYGYTF. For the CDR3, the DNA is TGTGCCAGCAGTCCCCACAGGGTCTGGGACCAGCTATATGGCTACACCTTC.

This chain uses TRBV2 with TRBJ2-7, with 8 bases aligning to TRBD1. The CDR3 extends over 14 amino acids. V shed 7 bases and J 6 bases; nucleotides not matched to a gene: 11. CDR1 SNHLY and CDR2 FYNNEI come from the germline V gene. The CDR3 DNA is TGTGCCAGCAATACGGGCAGGGGGCAAATCGAGCAGTACTTC. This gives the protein CASNTGRGQIEQYF.

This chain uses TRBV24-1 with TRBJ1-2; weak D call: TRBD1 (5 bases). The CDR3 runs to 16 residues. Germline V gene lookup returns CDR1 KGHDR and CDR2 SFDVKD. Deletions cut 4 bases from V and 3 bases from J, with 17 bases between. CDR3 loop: CATSDPLGGKDYGYTF. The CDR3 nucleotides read TGTGCCACCAGTGACCCCCTGGGGGGGAAAGACTATGGCTACACCTTC.

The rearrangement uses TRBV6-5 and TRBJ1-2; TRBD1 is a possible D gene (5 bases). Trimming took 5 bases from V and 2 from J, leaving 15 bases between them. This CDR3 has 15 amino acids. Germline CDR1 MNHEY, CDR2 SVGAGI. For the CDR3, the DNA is TGTGCCAGCAGTCCGGACACCTACTGGAACTATGGCTACACCTTC. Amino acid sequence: CASSPDTYWNYGYTF.

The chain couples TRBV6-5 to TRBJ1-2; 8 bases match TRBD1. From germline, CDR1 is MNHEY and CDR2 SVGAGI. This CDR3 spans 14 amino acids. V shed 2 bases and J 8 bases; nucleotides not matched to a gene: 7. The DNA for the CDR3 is TGTGCCAGCAGTTACCAAGGACAGGGAGACGGCTACACCTTC. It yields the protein CASSYQGQGDGYTF.

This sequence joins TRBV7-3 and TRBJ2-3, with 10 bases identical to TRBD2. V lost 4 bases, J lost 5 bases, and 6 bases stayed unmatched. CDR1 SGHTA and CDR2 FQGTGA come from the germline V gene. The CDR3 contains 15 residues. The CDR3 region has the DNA TGTGCCAGCAGCTACCAAGCGGGGGGGCAAGATACGCAGTATTTT. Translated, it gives CASSYQAGGQDTQYF.

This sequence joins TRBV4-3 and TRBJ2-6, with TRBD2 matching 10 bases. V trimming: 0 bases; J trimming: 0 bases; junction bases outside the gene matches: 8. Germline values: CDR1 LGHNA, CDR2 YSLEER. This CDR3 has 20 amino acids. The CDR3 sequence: CASSQDRVAGGISGANVLTF. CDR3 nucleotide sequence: TGCGCCAGCAGCCAAGATAGGGTAGCGGGGGGTATCTCTGGGGCCAACGTCCTGACTTTC.

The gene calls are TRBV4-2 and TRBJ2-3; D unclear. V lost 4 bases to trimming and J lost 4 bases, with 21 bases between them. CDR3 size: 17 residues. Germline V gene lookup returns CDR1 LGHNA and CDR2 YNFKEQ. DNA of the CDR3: TGTGCCAGCAGCCCGAGTTCGACTTCGCATATGGCAGATACGCAGTATTTT. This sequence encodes CASSPSSTSHMADTQYF.

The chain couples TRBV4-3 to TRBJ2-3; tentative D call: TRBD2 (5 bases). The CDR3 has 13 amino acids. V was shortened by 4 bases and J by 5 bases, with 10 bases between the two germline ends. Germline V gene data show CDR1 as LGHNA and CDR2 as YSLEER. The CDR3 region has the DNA TGCGCCAGCAGCCCCGGGGTTGAAGATACGCAGTATTTT. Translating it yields CASSPGVEDTQYF.